The source of this TCR beta chain is a study of blood T cell repertoires in COVID-19 (dated by TCRdb to about 2020). Study-wide context: The collaborator samples originated in the United States, Italy and Spain and spanned the acute and convalescent phases of COVID-19. The dataset comprised deeply sampled blood TCRbeta repertoires from subjects exposed to, actively infected with, or recovered from COVID-19. A de-identified subject ID, COVID-19 status, age in years and sex were almost always included in the sample metadata. The material from the prospective study consisted of cDNA or gDNA derived from T cells, B-cell-depleted T cells, or PBMCs. The samples were drawn from the first 160 participants of the ongoing ImmuneRACE study and from 950 to 1,500 subjects provided by 6 global collaborators. Where available, HLA class I and class II types were taken from metadata supplied by the sample provider and were not determined by assay-based typing. The repertoires were released in a freely available public database intended as a resource for research on the immune response to SARS-CoV-2. Study-level results and caveats: Clinical and demographic metadata were provided uncurated, with the amount varying by source and participant.

Concerning this clone itself: Its antigen remains undetermined. No much larger clonotype is one base removed from it; base qualities were not supplied.

TCRbeta CDR3 regions were amplified from genomic DNA by means of the immunoSEQ Assay, a bias-controlled multiplex PCR. The original methods were these. The number of nucleated cells in each sample was estimated from the amplification of reference gene primers within the assay. Sequence reads were collapsed and filtered to measure the absolute abundance of every unique TCRbeta CDR3 rearrangement. For each sample, productive Simpson clonality was calculated as the square root of Simpson's diversity index across productive rearrangements. In its TCRdb copy, this immuneACCESS table keeps in-frame sequences only and misses some clones. Where compared with another copy, unresolved V genes explain less than half of these, and the others have no known cause. V and J calls and clone size are those listed in that table; D and trimming were worked out from the DNA. For this sample the table gives approximately 92,000 clones, of which 84% were detected only once. The biggest ten clones account for roughly 2% of the sample.

In the germline V gene, CDR1 corresponds to SQVTM and CDR2 to ANQGSEA. V and J lose 4 bases and 5 bases, and a span of 12 bases separates them. CDR3 length: 12 amino acids, cysteine to phenylalanine. Only the CDR3 region is kept as DNA, spanning 36 bases read in frame from base 1. Collaborating institutions collected whole blood in K2EDTA tubes following their own protocols. For TCRbeta analysis, collaborators shipped samples in one of three forms: frozen whole blood, isolated PBMCs, or DNA extracted from either of those sample types. Recombination connected TRBV29-1 to TRBJ2-7; the D gene is perhaps TRBD1, on 7 matching bases. The source of this sequence is a man between 65 and 85 years old with active or convalescent COVID-19. Sequencing input: peripheral blood. CDR3 region: CSVARGANEQYF. The nucleotides read TGCAGCGTTGCCAGGGGGGCTAACGAGCAGTACTTC.